This T cell receptor (beta chain) was obtained from a study of blood T cell repertoires in COVID-19. Study-wide context: In each case, the material was cDNA or gDNA derived from T cells, B-cell-depleted T cells, or PBMCs.

The germline gives CDR1 SGHTS, CDR2 YDEGEE. CDR3 length equals 15 residues. Trimming took 3 bases from V and 0 from J; bases not matched to a gene: 3. Data came from immunoSEQ multiplex PCR; TCRdb stores just in-frame clones and leaves some out. The data hold 490,000 or so clones, with less than 90% observed a single time. Symptom resolution, clearance, or two negative PCRs marked donors in Cohort 3 as recovered. The clonotype originates from a woman aged 60 to 75 who had recovered from COVID-19. The specimen sequenced was PBMCs or T cells enriched from blood (not recorded which). V usage is TRBV5-8 and J usage is TRBJ2-1, with 7 positions matching TRBD1. The CDR3 loop reads CASSSRDSSYNEQFF. CDR3 DNA: TGTGCCAGCAGCTCACGGGACAGCTCCTACAATGAGCAGTTCTTC.